These 20 T cell receptor beta chains share one sample of origin, sequenced in a study of blood T cell repertoires in COVID-19. The repertoire was sequenced with immunoSEQ multiplex PCR; TCRdb's copy has only in-frame clones and lacks some. The data contain about 300,000 clones, approximately 89% of them singletons. Specimen: peripheral blood. The receptors originated from a woman in her 30s who had recovered from COVID-19.

Worth noting for this clone: The same CDR3 can be traced to other DNA sequences in this sample. The chain employs TRBV5-1 and TRBJ2-5; 12 bases match TRBD2. The ends lost 2 bases at V and 1 base at J; junction bases unmatched: 0. CDR3 length: 15 residues. The V gene's germline CDR1 is SGHRS and CDR2 YFSETQ. The CDR3 nucleotides are TGCGCCAGCAGCTTACTAGCGGGGGGCCAAGAGACCCAGTACTTC. As protein: CASSLLAGGQETQYF.

This clone was recorded only once. This chain links TRBV28 with TRBJ1-1, with D tentatively TRBD1 (6 bases). This CDR3 is 14 amino acids long. Trimming pared 5 bases from V and 3 bases from J, leaving 13 bases between. Germline lookup yields CDR1 MDHEN and CDR2 SYDVKM. The CDR3 protein is CASSQQGGDTEAFF. DNA of the CDR3: TGTGCCAGCAGTCAACAGGGAGGGGACACTGAAGCTTTCTTT.

The V call is TRBV14, the J call TRBJ1-3, with D possibly TRBD1 on 6 matching bases. CDR1 SGHDN and CDR2 FVKESK come from the germline V gene. The V and J ends lost 3 bases and 9 bases respectively, with 18 bases between them. CDR3 size: 15 residues. The CDR3 DNA follows: TGTGCCAGCAGCCACTCCAGGGGCAGTGGAGTCACCATATATTTT. The encoded protein is CASSHSRGSGVTIYF.

The chain is built from TRBV28 and TRBJ1-6, with 9 bases that match TRBD1. CDR1 is MDHEN, CDR2 SYDVKM, per germline. The junction had 8 bases not matched to a gene; V was cut back by 5 bases and J by 9 bases. The CDR3 runs to 15 residues. CDR3 nucleotides: TGTGCCAGCAGTCCCCCCGGGACAGGGCTTTCACCCCTCCACTTT. This sequence encodes CASSPPGTGLSPLHF.

This clone appeared a few times. The chain uses TRBV30 and TRBJ2-7; 11 nucleotides line up with TRBD2. The CDR3 is 14 residues long. The junction had 5 bases not matched to a gene; V was cut back by 2 bases and J by 5 bases. Germline V gives CDR1 GTSNPN, CDR2 SVGIG (reference sequence). The CDR3 DNA sequence: TGTGCCTGGAGTCTAGCGGGGGGAAGTGACGAGCAGTACTTC. Translating gives CAWSLAGGSDEQYF.

The V and J genes are TRBV9 and TRBJ2-5; 13 positions agree with TRBD2. CDR3 size: 14 residues. Germline trimming cut 3 bases from V and 5 bases from J; bases unmatched to any gene: 1. In germline, CDR1 is SGDLS, CDR2 YYNGEE. The CDR3 DNA reads TGTGCCAGCAGCGGACTAGCGGGGGGCGAGACCCAGTACTTC. This translates into CASSGLAGGETQYF.

CDR3 sequence reads: CASSFFQGGNYGYTF. CDR3 coding DNA: TGTGCCAGCAGTTTTTTCCAAGGGGGCAATTATGGCTACACCTTC. The rearrangement links TRBV6-5 to TRBJ1-2; 7 positions agree with TRBD1. After removal of 4 bases from V and 5 bases from J, the junction contained 10 bases not matched to a gene. The CDR3 runs 15 residues. The V gene's germline CDR1 is MNHEY and CDR2 SVGAGI.

The rearrangement links TRBV9 to TRBJ2-2; D is unclear. The germline V and J ends were trimmed by 0 bases and 3 bases, with 12 bases remaining between them. This CDR3 is built from 16 residues. Germline loops: CDR1 SGDLS, CDR2 YYNGEE. The DNA of the CDR3 is TGTGCCAGCAGCGTAGACCCCGGGTTGTACACCGGGGAGCTGTTTTTT. Amino acids: CASSVDPGLYTGELFF.

The rearrangement links TRBV7-9 to TRBJ1-2, with D unclear. The V and J ends lost 2 bases and 3 bases respectively, with 7 bases between them. Germline V gene data show CDR1 as SEHNR and CDR2 as FQNEAQ (reference sequence). The CDR3 covers 13 residues. DNA of the CDR3: TGTGCCAGCAGCTTAAATATTGACTATGGCTACACCTTC. Its protein product is CASSLNIDYGYTF.

This clone was observed a few times. The genes are TRBV3-1 (or the pseudogene TRBV3-2) and TRBJ2-5; D gene ambiguous. The CDR3 is 14 amino acids. Germline CDR1 LGHDT, CDR2 YNNKEL (reference sequence). Trimming removed 1 base at V and 7 bases at J, with 13 bases between. The CDR3 sequence is CASSQVIGYGTQYF. The CDR3 DNA sequence: TGTGCCAGCAGCCAAGTCATCGGGTACGGGACCCAGTACTTC.

V usage is TRBV25-1 and J usage is TRBJ1-6; D unresolved. This CDR3 spans 14 amino acids. The V end was cut by 2 bases, the J end by 8 bases, with 10 bases between. Germline V gives CDR1 MGHDK, CDR2 SYGVNS. The CDR3 spells CASSEARNYSPLHF. DNA for the CDR3: TGTGCCAGCAGTGAAGCGAGGAATTATTCACCCCTCCACTTT. The full variable domain, completed using reference TRBV25-1 and TRBJ1-6, is EADIYQTPRYLVIGTGKKITLECSQTMGHDKMYWYQQDPGMELHLIHYSYGVNSTEKGDLSSESTVSRIRTEHFPLTLESARPSHTSQYLCASSEARNYSPLHFGNGTRLTVT.

The chain combines TRBV4-2 with TRBJ1-5; no reliable D call. From germline, CDR1 is LGHNA and CDR2 YNFKEQ. The CDR3 is made up of 17 amino acids. The V and J ends lost 0 bases and 0 bases respectively, with 12 bases between them. The CDR3 DNA is TGTGCCAGCAGCCAAGATAGTTCGGTGTATAGCAATCAGCCCCAGCATTTT. Translated: CASSQDSSVYSNQPQHF.

A single count supports this clone. This chain connects TRBV18 to TRBJ2-3; D perhaps matches TRBD1 (5 bases). The CDR3 length is 14 residues. CDR1 and CDR2 from the germline V gene are KGHSH and LQKENI. V lost 6 bases, J lost 2 bases, and 12 bases lay in between. The chain's CDR3 is CASSQDNPTDTQYF. DNA for the CDR3: TGTGCCAGCTCCCAGGACAACCCCACAGATACGCAGTATTTT.

This sequence joins TRBV19 and TRBJ2-6; TRBD1 is a possible D gene (6 bases). The CDR3 length is 15 residues. Trimming cost V 10 bases and J 0 bases, with 13 bases left between them. CDR1 and CDR2 (germline): LNHDA, SQIVND (reference sequence). For the CDR3, the DNA is TGTGCCATTAAGACAGGCCACTCTGGGGCCAACGTCCTGACTTTC. Translating gives CAIKTGHSGANVLTF.

This clone is a singleton in its sample. This rearrangement joins TRBV4-3 to TRBJ2-2, with a tentative D call TRBD2 (6 bases). V shed 4 bases and J shed 3 bases, with 6 bases lying between them. CDR3 length: 13 residues. Germline CDR1 LGHNA, CDR2 YSLEER. Written as DNA, the CDR3 is TGCGCCAGCAGCCGGAGGGACACCGGGGAGCTGTTTTTT. Its translation is CASSRRDTGELFF.

The chain carries TRBV7-2 and TRBJ2-1; 7 nucleotides agree with TRBD2. Looked up from germline, CDR1 is SGHTA and CDR2 is FQGNSA. The CDR3 is 14 residues long. With V trimmed by 0 bases and J by 7 bases, 3 bases remained unmatched. The CDR3 nucleotides read TGTGCCAGCAGCTTAGCGGGGAGGGGTAATGAGCAGTTCTTC. It translates to CASSLAGRGNEQFF.

The chain is built from TRBV30 and TRBJ1-1; TRBD1 matches 9 bases. Germline V gene sequence: CDR1 GTSNPN, CDR2 SVGIG (reference sequence). The CDR3 runs to 13 residues. V gave up 0 bases and J gave up 5 bases; unmatched junction bases: 1. Here the CDR3 DNA reads TGTGCCTGGAGTGTACAGGGGGCAACTGAAGCTTTCTTT. It translates to CAWSVQGATEAFF.

This CDR3 reads CASSSRTGENTGELFF. The CDR3 nucleotides are TGTGCCAGCAGCTCAAGGACAGGGGAGAACACCGGGGAGCTGTTTTTT. The chain uses TRBV7-9 and TRBJ2-2; 9 bases are a match to TRBD1. Germline values: CDR1 SEHNR, CDR2 FQNEAQ (reference sequence). V gave up 4 bases and J gave up 1 base; unmatched junction bases: 4. This CDR3 contains 16 residues.

The sample holds one count of this clone. V and J are TRBV18 and TRBJ1-2; no clear D gene. This CDR3 has 13 residues. Trimming took off 0 bases at V and 0 bases at J, with 2 bases between the two ends. In germline, CDR1 is KGHSH, CDR2 LQKENI. The CDR3 sequence: CASSPPTNYGYTF. The DNA for the CDR3 is TGTGCCAGCTCACCACCTACTAACTATGGCTACACCTTC.

In its sample, this clone was seen once. The chain links TRBV7-2 to TRBJ1-2, with 9 bases fitting TRBD1. The V gene's germline CDR1 is SGHTA and CDR2 FQGNSA. V was pared by 5 bases and J by 6 bases, with 10 bases of the junction left unmatched. The CDR3 covers 15 residues. The CDR3 is CASSEQGARADGYTF. CDR3 coding DNA: TGTGCCAGCAGCGAACAGGGGGCGCGGGCTGATGGCTACACCTTC.